The 29 T cell receptor beta chains in this list originate from one sample, sequenced in a study of OX40 agonist ivuxolimab in advanced cancers. The data were produced by immunoSEQ multiplex PCR, yet TCRdb's version contains in-frame clones alone and is incomplete. The table includes some 14,000 clones, approximately 72% detected once. Sequencing used CD4+ or CD8+ T cells sorted from blood, obtained in a trial of the OX40 agonist ivuxolimab. These receptors were taken from an adult with an advanced solid tumor such as melanoma, head and neck, liver or kidney cancer.

In its sample, this clone was seen once. The V gene is TRBV15, the J gene TRBJ1-1; a possible D gene is TRBD1 (5 bases). Trimming removed 2 bases at V and 4 bases at J, with 14 bases between. CDR3 length: 15 amino acids. Germline V CDR1 and CDR2: LNHNV, YYDKDF (reference sequence). The CDR3 is CATSRSPTGTTEAFF. DNA for the CDR3: TGTGCCACCAGCAGATCCCCGACCGGGACCACTGAAGCTTTCTTT.

This clone was seen a handful of times. The chain links TRBV9 to TRBJ1-6, with 10 bases that match TRBD1. V was clipped by 4 bases and J by 7 bases; unmatched bases: 11. Looked up from germline, CDR1 is SGDLS and CDR2 is YYNGEE. The CDR3 spans 17 residues. The CDR3 DNA reads TGTGCCAGCAGCTCCCCGGGACAGGGGTTGGGGAATTCACCCCTCCACTTT. Amino acids: CASSSPGQGLGNSPLHF.

The chain links TRBV5-6 to TRBJ1-2; possible D gene TRBD1, 5 bases. The V gene lost 0 bases and the J gene lost 2 bases, with 14 bases spanning the gap. The germline V gene has CDR1 SGHDT and CDR2 YYEEEE. This CDR3 comprises 16 residues. The CDR3 reads CASSLGVRVGNYGYTF. The CDR3 DNA is TGTGCCAGCAGCTTGGGGGTCAGGGTAGGAAACTATGGCTACACCTTC.

The chain recombines TRBV28 with TRBJ1-5; a possible D gene is TRBD1 (5 bases). Trimming left V 6 bases short and J 7 bases short, with 10 bases between. The length of the CDR3 is 12 residues. CDR1 and CDR2 from the germline V gene are MDHEN and SYDVKM. Written as DNA, the CDR3 is TGTGCCAGCAGGCCAGGGATCCAGCCCCAGCATTTT. Translated: CASRPGIQPQHF.

The J gene is TRBJ2-7, the V gene TRBV27; TRBD2 matches at 8 bases. CDR3 size: 15 residues. Trimming removed 2 bases from V and 2 bases from J; junction bases left unmatched: 5. Germline CDR1 MNHEY, CDR2 SMNVEV (reference sequence). CDR3 sequence: CASSLAGGLPYEQYF. Here the CDR3 DNA reads TGTGCCAGCAGTTTAGCGGGAGGCCTCCCCTACGAGCAGTACTTC.

The chain is built from TRBV5-4 and TRBJ2-7, with 8 bases matching TRBD2. From germline, CDR1 is SGHNT and CDR2 YYREEE (reference sequence). This CDR3 comprises 15 residues. Germline trimming cut 0 bases from V and 7 bases from J; bases unmatched to any gene: 9. The CDR3 nucleotides read TGTGCCAGCAGCTTGGCCGCGGGGGGACTGGGAGAGCAGTACTTC. Translation: CASSLAAGGLGEQYF.

The rearrangement joins TRBV6-4 to TRBJ1-1, with D maybe TRBD1 (5 bases). The CDR3 covers 15 residues. Germline V gives CDR1 MRHNA, CDR2 SNTAGT. V lost 1 base and J 5 bases, leaving 14 bases between the germline ends. The CDR3 loop is CASSDCLSEGTEAFF. The CDR3 DNA reads TGTGCCAGCAGTGACTGTCTGAGTGAGGGGACTGAAGCTTTCTTT.

The V gene is TRBV7-9, the J gene TRBJ2-2; D is possibly TRBD1 or TRBD2 (5 bases each). Trimming removed 7 bases from V and 6 bases from J, with 24 bases in between. The CDR3 sequence is 17 residues long. Germline-derived CDR1 and CDR2 are SEHNR and FQNEAQ (reference sequence). The CDR3 DNA sequence: TGTGCCAGCAACGACGGAGCGGTCAGGGCCATTTCCGGGGAGCTGTTTTTT. Translating it yields CASNDGAVRAISGELFF.

This chain uses TRBV5-6 with TRBJ1-2; D call uncertain. V was trimmed by 4 bases and J by 4 bases, leaving 8 bases between them. This CDR3 region has 12 residues. The germline gives CDR1 SGHDT, CDR2 YYEEEE. The DNA for the CDR3 is TGTGCCAGCAGCGAGGGTGGCTATGGCTACACCTTC. This sequence encodes CASSEGGYGYTF.

The sample holds a few counts of this clone. The chain couples TRBV11-2 to TRBJ2-7, with no clear D. Germline V gene sequence: CDR1 SGHAT, CDR2 FQNNGV. This CDR3 comprises 13 residues. The V and J ends lost 1 base and 4 bases respectively, with 8 bases between them. This CDR3 is CASSLGLAYEQYF. The CDR3 DNA sequence: TGTGCCAGCAGCTTAGGTTTAGCTTACGAGCAGTACTTC.

V gene TRBV7-8 combines with J gene TRBJ1-1, with D unclear. The germline V and J ends were trimmed by 2 bases and 3 bases, with 7 bases remaining between them. The length of the CDR3 is 13 residues. Germline CDR1 reads SGHVS; CDR2 reads FQNEAQ. CDR3 residues: CASSLQGYTEAFF. The CDR3 nucleotides are TGTGCCAGCAGCTTACAAGGGTACACTGAAGCTTTCTTT.

The sample holds one count of this clone. V is TRBV21-1 and J is TRBJ2-7; TRBD2 is the table's D call and was not checked against the DNA. TRBV21-1 is classified as a pseudogene. CDR3 size: 14 residues. Written as DNA, the CDR3 is TGTGCCAGCAGCAAAGAGGCGGGGGTCGACGAGCAGTACTTC. Amino acid sequence: CASSKEAGVDEQYF.

The table lists this clone with a count of one. The chain uses TRBV7-9 and TRBJ2-7, with D perhaps being TRBD1 or TRBD2 (6 bases each). The germline V and J ends were trimmed by 8 bases and 1 base, with 12 bases remaining between them. The CDR3 is 13 amino acids. Per the germline V gene, CDR1 is SEHNR and CDR2 is FQNEAQ (reference sequence). The CDR3 region is CASGGRQSYEQYF. The CDR3 region has the DNA TGTGCCAGCGGGGGGCGACAGTCCTACGAGCAGTACTTC.

The chain has TRBV13 and TRBJ2-2; maybe TRBD1 (5 bases). Germline CDR1 PRHDT, CDR2 FYEKMQ (reference sequence). Trimming removed 7 bases from V and 4 bases from J, with 10 bases in between. The CDR3 covers 13 residues. This CDR3 reads CASIQRGTGELFF. The DNA of the CDR3 is TGTGCCAGCATCCAAAGGGGCACCGGGGAGCTGTTTTTT.

The chain recombines TRBV9 with TRBJ2-2; 7 bases line up with TRBD2. CDR1 is SGDLS and CDR2 is YYNGEE in the germline V gene. The CDR3 totals 16 residues. V trimming: 0 bases; J trimming: 4 bases; junction bases outside the gene matches: 6. CDR3 in amino acids: CASSVVSGVGTGELFF. In DNA, the CDR3 is TGTGCCAGCAGCGTAGTAAGCGGGGTTGGCACCGGGGAGCTGTTTTTT. The whole variable domain, filled in from reference TRBV9 and TRBJ2-2, reads DSGVTQTPKHLITATGQRVTLRCSPRSGDLSVYWYQQSLDQGLQFLIQYYNGEERAKGNILERFSAQQFPDLHSELNLSSLELGDSALYFCASSVVSGVGTGELFFGEGSRLTVL.

The gene calls are TRBV7-9 and TRBJ1-2; 7 positions agree with TRBD1. J gave up 5 bases and V 4 bases, and 13 bases lay outside the gene matches. Germline V gene data show CDR1 as SEHNR and CDR2 as FQNEAQ (reference sequence). This CDR3 region has 16 residues. CDR3 amino acids: CASSSLMDRSLYGYTF. CDR3 DNA: TGTGCCAGCAGCTCCCTGATGGACAGGAGTTTATATGGCTACACCTTC. The whole variable domain, filled in from reference TRBV7-9 and TRBJ1-2, reads DTGVSQNPRHKITKRGQNVTFRCDPISEHNRLYWYRQTLGQGPEFLTYFQNEAQLEKSRLLSDRFSAERPKGSFSTLEIQRTEQGDSAMYLCASSSLMDRSLYGYTFGSGTRLTVV.

The J gene is TRBJ2-3, the V gene TRBV7-9; possibly TRBD1 for D (6 bases). Germline lookup yields CDR1 SEHNR and CDR2 FQNEAQ (reference sequence). The CDR3 contains 15 residues. The V and J ends lost 0 bases and 1 base respectively, with 8 bases between them. Here the CDR3 reads CASSLAGAGTDTQYF. DNA for the CDR3: TGTGCCAGCAGCTTAGCGGGGGCGGGCACAGATACGCAGTATTTT.

The chain couples TRBV2 to TRBJ1-1; no reliable D call. From germline, CDR1 is SNHLY and CDR2 FYNNEI. CDR3 size: 10 residues. The V gene lost 4 bases and the J gene lost 7 bases, with 4 bases spanning the gap. CDR3 in DNA: TGTGCCAGCAGTGTTGGTGAAGCTTTCTTT. It encodes CASSVGEAFF.

J is TRBJ2-3 and V is TRBV19, with 9 bases identical to TRBD2. Germline assignment: CDR1 LNHDA and CDR2 SQIVND (reference sequence). This CDR3 is 14 amino acids long. Trimming removed 7 bases from V and 4 bases from J; junction bases left unmatched: 6. The CDR3 bases are TGTGCCAGTAACCCTAGCGGGAACCCAGATACGCAGTATTTT. Translating gives CASNPSGNPDTQYF.

The chain employs TRBV5-5 and TRBJ1-1; unclear D gene. V lost 0 bases and J 1 base, leaving 7 bases between the germline ends. CDR3 length equals 14 residues. The germline V gene encodes CDR1 SGHKS and CDR2 YYEKEE (reference sequence). The CDR3 sequence: CASSLGRANTEAFF. The CDR3 DNA sequence: TGTGCCAGCAGCTTGGGGAGGGCGAACACTGAAGCTTTCTTT.

By proportion, this clone is medium-sized (0.01 to 0.1%). V usage is TRBV9 and J usage is TRBJ2-1; 9 positions agree with TRBD2. The CDR3 spans 15 residues. Germline CDR1 is SGDLS and CDR2 is YYNGEE. J gave up 4 bases and V 4 bases, and 6 bases lay outside the gene matches. DNA for the CDR3: TGTGCCAGCAGCCTCTTGGGACTAGCATACAATGAGCAGTTCTTC. Its protein is CASSLLGLAYNEQFF. Supplemented by reference TRBV9 and TRBJ2-1, the full variable domain reads DSGVTQTPKHLITATGQRVTLRCSPRSGDLSVYWYQQSLDQGLQFLIQYYNGEERAKGNILERFSAQQFPDLHSELNLSSLELGDSALYFCASSLLGLAYNEQFFGPGTRLTVL.

This clone was counted a single time. This sequence joins TRBV7-8 and TRBJ2-2; tentative D call: TRBD2 (5 bases). V gave up 3 bases and J gave up 2 bases, with 16 bases separating them. This CDR3 has 17 amino acids. Germline CDR1 is SGHVS and CDR2 is FQNEAQ. CDR3 DNA: TGTGCCAGCAGCTTTAGTGATAGGGAGCCCAACACCGGGGAGCTGTTTTTT. Protein product: CASSFSDREPNTGELFF.

V is TRBV19 and J is TRBJ2-1, with TRBD1 as a possible D gene (5 bases). V lost 5 bases and J lost 5, with 19 bases in between. The CDR3 runs 16 residues. Germline V gene lookup returns CDR1 LNHDA and CDR2 SQIVND (reference sequence). The CDR3 spells CASSSRQISTDNEQFF. CDR3 coding DNA: TGTGCCAGTAGTTCACGACAGATAAGTACGGACAATGAGCAGTTCTTC. The entire variable domain, with the rest obtained from reference TRBV19 and TRBJ2-1, is as follows: DGGITQSPKYLFRKEGQNVTLSCEQNLNHDAMYWYRQDPGQGLRLIYYSQIVNDFQKGDIAEGYSVSREKKESFPLTVTSAQKNPTAFYLCASSSRQISTDNEQFFGPGTRLTVL.

The chain employs TRBV5-5 and TRBJ2-7, with TRBD2 matching 10 bases. The germline gives CDR1 SGHKS, CDR2 YYEKEE (reference sequence). The CDR3 runs 18 residues. J was trimmed by 0 bases and V by 4 bases; bases with no gene match: 13. The CDR3 DNA reads TGTGCCAGCAGCGAACCCGGGACTAGCGCCCGTCGCTCCTACGAGCAGTACTTC. Translation gives CASSEPGTSARRSYEQYF.

The V and J genes are TRBV30 and TRBJ2-7, with a weak D call TRBD2 (6 bases). Germline CDR1 and CDR2: GTSNPN and SVGIG (reference sequence). V was cut by 2 bases and J by 2 bases, with 13 bases left in between. The CDR3 runs 14 residues. CDR3 protein: CAWSFRDFPYEQYF. CDR3 coding DNA: TGTGCCTGGAGTTTCCGGGACTTTCCCTACGAGCAGTACTTC.

The table lists this clone with a few counts. The rearrangement joins TRBV6-4 to TRBJ2-3; 8 bases match TRBD2. Unmatched junction bases numbered 6, after V lost 0 bases and J lost 7 bases. The CDR3 has 15 residues. Germline CDR1 MRHNA, CDR2 SNTAGT. For the CDR3, the DNA is TGTGCCAGCAGTGACTCGACGTCGGGAGGGAATACGCAGTATTTT. The encoded protein is CASSDSTSGGNTQYF.

The chain is built from TRBV27 and TRBJ1-3; 9 bases fit TRBD1. The J segment lost 7 bases and the V segment lost 8 bases, leaving 3 bases of the junction unmatched. CDR3 size: 12 residues. Germline values: CDR1 MNHEY, CDR2 SMNVEV (reference sequence). CDR3 protein: CASGDRENTIYF. In DNA form, the CDR3 reads TGTGCCAGCGGGGACAGGGAGAACACCATATATTTT.

The chain has TRBV30 and TRBJ2-2, with D maybe TRBD1 (6 bases). The germline V gene has CDR1 GTSNPN and CDR2 SVGIG (reference sequence). V was pared by 3 bases and J by 1 base, with 12 bases between. CDR3 length: 15 residues. This CDR3 reads CAWRPDRRNTGELFF. In DNA form, the CDR3 reads TGTGCCTGGAGACCAGACAGGCGGAACACCGGGGAGCTGTTTTTT.

The table lists this clone with a count of one. The CDR3 nucleotides read TGCGCCAGCAGCTCGACAGCGGAGTACGAGCAGTACTTC. Translated: CASSSTAEYEQYF. The chain couples TRBV5-1 to TRBJ2-7, with D perhaps assigned TRBD1 or TRBD2 (5 bases each). The CDR3 has 13 residues. In germline, CDR1 is SGHRS, CDR2 YFSETQ. V lost 3 bases and J 4 bases, leaving 11 bases between the germline ends.